The rows below give T cell receptor beta chains drawn from one sample of a study of blood T cells in healthy people across ages. One entry per CDR3 protein, called by TCRdb with MiXCR from the 5' RACE reads. The repertoire consists of some 1,000,000 distinct CDR3 sequences, with almost 25% occurring once and the leading ten covering less than 0.85%. The data were also submitted as part of a second study, on T cells of mothers and their children.

The sequenced sample consisted of blood. The receptors stem from a girl aged 2-9 years in good health. CDR3s include the opening cysteine and the closing phenylalanine or tryptophan. The D gene is left open where the match is weak. Clone size is shown for a subset of rows, as once, few, many or a class of expanded clone.

abundance: NA
d_gene: NA
v_gene: TRBV15
j_gene: TRBJ1-1
CDR3aa: CATSRDLRGGWNTEAFF
CDR3nt: TGTGCCACCAGCAGAGATCTCCGGGGAGGGTGGAACACTGAAGCTTTCTTT

abundance: NA
d_gene: TRBD1
v_gene: TRBV12-3/TRBV12-4
j_gene: TRBJ2-1
CDR3aa: CASSPTGGVDEQFF
CDR3nt: TGTGCCAGCAGTCCGACAGGGGGAGTCGATGAGCAGTTCTTC

abundance: few
d_gene: TRBD1
v_gene: TRBV20-1
j_gene: TRBJ2-3
CDR3aa: CSASRQGTDTQYF
CDR3nt: TGCAGTGCTAGTAGACAGGGGACAGATACGCAGTATTTT

abundance: few
d_gene: TRBD1
v_gene: TRBV5-5
j_gene: TRBJ2-4
CDR3aa: CASSRAPGQGLPEGYF
CDR3nt: TGTGCCAGCAGTCGCGCGCCGGGACAGGGGCTACCTGAGGGATACTTC

abundance: NA
d_gene: NA
v_gene: TRBV5-1
j_gene: TRBJ2-5
CDR3aa: CASSLTVDGETQYF
CDR3nt: TGCGCCAGCAGCCTAACCGTGGACGGGGAGACCCAGTACTTC

abundance: NA
d_gene: NA
v_gene: TRBV14
j_gene: TRBJ2-7
CDR3aa: CASSPSTVPFREQYF
CDR3nt: TGTGCCAGCAGCCCTTCGACCGTCCCCTTTAGAGAGCAGTACTTC

abundance: NA
d_gene: TRBD1
v_gene: TRBV12-3/TRBV12-4
j_gene: TRBJ1-4
CDR3aa: CASSINRGSATNEKLFF
CDR3nt: TGTGCCAGCAGTATAAACAGGGGATCGGCAACTAATGAAAAACTGTTTTTT

abundance: NA
d_gene: NA
v_gene: TRBV5-1
j_gene: TRBJ2-2
CDR3aa: CASSLGGRSNTGELFF
CDR3nt: TGCGCCAGCAGCTTGGGCGGACGGTCGAACACCGGGGAGCTGTTTTTT

abundance: few
d_gene: TRBD2
v_gene: TRBV6-5
j_gene: TRBJ2-7
CDR3aa: CASRVAGFSYEQYF
CDR3nt: TGTGCCAGCAGGGTAGCGGGATTCTCCTACGAGCAGTACTTC

abundance: NA
d_gene: NA
v_gene: TRBV3-1
j_gene: TRBJ1-2
CDR3aa: CASSQVRGLSGYTF
CDR3nt: TGTGCCAGCAGCCAAGTCCGGGGTTTGTCCGGCTACACCTTC

abundance: NA
d_gene: NA
v_gene: TRBV24-1
j_gene: TRBJ2-5
CDR3aa: CATSASGPNQETQYF
CDR3nt: TGTGCCACCAGTGCTTCGGGACCGAACCAAGAGACCCAGTACTTC

abundance: few
d_gene: NA
v_gene: TRBV20-1
j_gene: TRBJ1-5
CDR3aa: CSVQDSNQPQHF
CDR3nt: TGCAGTGTGCAGGACAGCAATCAGCCCCAGCATTTT

abundance: NA
d_gene: TRBD2
v_gene: TRBV9
j_gene: TRBJ2-5
CDR3aa: CASSEKPTSRYF
CDR3nt: TGTGCCAGCAGCGAAAAACCGACTAGCCGGTACTTC

abundance: NA
d_gene: NA
v_gene: TRBV7-2
j_gene: TRBJ1-4
CDR3aa: CASSRYEKLFF
CDR3nt: TGTGCCAGCAGCCGGTATGAAAAACTGTTTTTT

abundance: once
d_gene: TRBD1
v_gene: TRBV6-1
j_gene: TRBJ2-3
CDR3aa: CASSERGRKTDTQYF
CDR3nt: TGTGCCAGCAGCGAGAGGGGGCGCAAGACAGATACGCAGTATTTT

abundance: NA
d_gene: NA
v_gene: TRBV10-3
j_gene: TRBJ2-7
CDR3aa: CAISGDLNSEIEQYF
CDR3nt: TGTGCCATCAGTGGGGACCTCAACTCGGAAATCGAGCAGTACTTC

abundance: few
d_gene: NA
v_gene: TRBV4-3
j_gene: TRBJ2-7
CDR3aa: CASSQDSDRTYEQYF
CDR3nt: TGCGCCAGCAGCCAAGACTCGGACCGAACCTACGAGCAGTACTTC

abundance: few
d_gene: NA
v_gene: TRBV9
j_gene: TRBJ1-2
CDR3aa: CASSVSVVDRHTF
CDR3nt: TGTGCCAGCAGCGTAAGTGTCGTGGACAGACACACCTTC

abundance: NA
d_gene: TRBD1
v_gene: TRBV19
j_gene: TRBJ1-1
CDR3aa: CASSTIRGLTDTEAFF
CDR3nt: TGTGCCAGTAGTACCATCAGGGGGCTAACTGACACTGAAGCTTTCTTT

abundance: few
d_gene: NA
v_gene: TRBV19
j_gene: TRBJ1-1
CDR3aa: CASSIGTLNTEAFF
CDR3nt: TGTGCCAGTAGTATCGGGACACTTAACACTGAAGCTTTCTTT

abundance: NA
d_gene: TRBD1
v_gene: TRBV5-1
j_gene: TRBJ1-3
CDR3aa: CASSPTGEVGNTIYF
CDR3nt: TGCGCCAGCAGCCCGACAGGGGAGGTTGGAAACACCATATATTTT

abundance: few
d_gene: NA
v_gene: TRBV9
j_gene: TRBJ1-2
CDR3aa: CASSSRPVGGYTF
CDR3nt: TGTGCCAGCAGCTCACGCCCCGTGGGAGGCTACACCTTC

abundance: few
d_gene: TRBD2
v_gene: TRBV7-3
j_gene: TRBJ2-5
CDR3aa: CASSLTGTSTETQYF
CDR3nt: TGTGCCAGCAGCTTGACCGGGACTAGTACGGAGACCCAGTACTTC

abundance: NA
d_gene: NA
v_gene: TRBV2
j_gene: TRBJ1-2
CDR3aa: CASRPQTPGYTF
CDR3nt: TGTGCCAGCCGGCCACAGACACCTGGCTACACCTTC

abundance: few
d_gene: NA
v_gene: TRBV7-3
j_gene: TRBJ2-2
CDR3aa: CASSSRIVSRGYTGELFF
CDR3nt: TGTGCCAGCAGCTCCCGGATTGTGAGTCGCGGATACACCGGGGAGCTGTTTTTT

abundance: few
d_gene: TRBD2
v_gene: TRBV5-1
j_gene: TRBJ2-1
CDR3aa: CASSLIPSGKRNEQFF
CDR3nt: TGCGCCAGCAGCTTGATCCCTAGCGGGAAGCGCAATGAGCAGTTCTTC

abundance: few
d_gene: TRBD2
v_gene: TRBV29-1
j_gene: TRBJ2-7
CDR3aa: CSVFTLAGGQSSYEQYF
CDR3nt: TGCAGCGTTTTCACCCTAGCGGGGGGGCAGAGCTCCTACGAGCAGTACTTC

abundance: many
d_gene: NA
v_gene: TRBV6-2/TRBV6-3
j_gene: TRBJ2-5
CDR3aa: CASSYGEETQYF
CDR3nt: TGTGCCAGCAGTTACGGGGAAGAGACCCAGTACTTC

abundance: NA
d_gene: NA
v_gene: TRBV10-3
j_gene: TRBJ1-1
CDR3aa: CAISGQSNTEAFF
CDR3nt: TGTGCCATCAGTGGACAGTCGAACACTGAAGCTTTCTTT

abundance: NA
d_gene: TRBD1
v_gene: TRBV3-1
j_gene: TRBJ1-5
CDR3aa: CASSQTGDRGISPQHF
CDR3nt: TGTGCCAGCAGCCAAACCGGGGACAGAGGAATCAGTCCCCAGCACTTT

abundance: once
d_gene: TRBD1
v_gene: TRBV20-1
j_gene: TRBJ2-3
CDR3aa: CSANDQGEDTDTQYF
CDR3nt: TGCAGTGCTAATGACCAGGGGGAAGACACAGATACGCAGTATTTT

abundance: few
d_gene: TRBD2
v_gene: TRBV3-1
j_gene: TRBJ2-1
CDR3aa: CASSQEGAGENNEQFF
CDR3nt: TGTGCCAGCAGCCAAGAAGGAGCGGGGGAAAACAATGAGCAGTTCTTC

abundance: NA
d_gene: NA
v_gene: TRBV12-3/TRBV12-4
j_gene: TRBJ1-1
CDR3aa: CASSLRQEESPEAFF
CDR3nt: TGTGCCAGCAGCCTTAGACAGGAGGAAAGCCCTGAAGCTTTCTTT

abundance: few
d_gene: NA
v_gene: TRBV29-1
j_gene: TRBJ2-7
CDR3aa: CSVGGGYAYEQYF
CDR3nt: TGCAGCGTTGGTGGTGGCTACGCCTACGAGCAGTACTTC

abundance: NA
d_gene: NA
v_gene: TRBV7-9
j_gene: TRBJ1-2
CDR3aa: CASSLTRADYGYTF
CDR3nt: TGTGCCAGCAGCCTCACCCGGGCCGACTATGGCTACACCTTC

abundance: few
d_gene: TRBD1
v_gene: TRBV6-2/TRBV6-3
j_gene: TRBJ2-7
CDR3aa: CASSTRQGNHEQYF
CDR3nt: TGTGCCAGCAGTACGCGACAGGGTAACCACGAGCAGTACTTC